The clone carrying this T cell receptor (beta chain) was seen repeatedly, ten times or more. The antigen remains unidentified. The CDR3 totals 20 residues. Germline-derived CDR1 and CDR2 are SGHAT and FQNNGV. J gave up 5 bases and V 5 bases, and 23 bases lay outside the gene matches. The entry originates in a study of T cells after yellow fever vaccination. Making TCR cDNA involved 5'RACE template switching, which added UMIs and a universal primer site. TCRdb passed the 5' RACE reads through MiXCR, listing each CDR3 protein once. The profile shows some 220,000 distinct CDR3 sequences, roughly 3.3% of them singletons. General study points: After the booster, 96% of CD4 and about 90% of CD8 primary-response clones were re-detected.

V gene TRBV11-2 combines with J gene TRBJ1-4, with 7 bases identical to TRBD1. The sequence was collected from a man aged 18 to 35 who received the YFV17D yellow fever vaccine. Specimen: CD4+ T cells sorted from PBMCs, collected 10 days after the yellow fever booster vaccination. CDR3 sequence: CASSNQASWTGGKGNEKLFF. The DNA for the CDR3 is TGTGCCAGCAGCAACCAAGCCTCCTGGACAGGAGGAAAGGGGAATGAAAAACTGTTTTTT.